This paragraph covers one T cell receptor beta chain sequence. The templates were synthetic TCR analogs, and they were spiked into each PCR. Produced via immunoSEQ multiplex PCR; TCRdb's table is partial and in-frame only. Among fewer than 100,000 clones listed, around 85% were seen once. This sample is drawn from a study of PD-L1 blockade in urothelial cancer. Study at large: About 90% of the 29 patients were men with bladder-origin urothelial cancer. Analysis of the blood was performed 3 weeks (second dose) and 6 weeks after treatment start.

Time point meaning: pretreatment peripheral blood. In germline, CDR1 is GTSNPN, CDR2 SVGIG (reference sequence). The CDR3 loop spans 13 amino acids. V trimming: 2 bases; J trimming: 8 bases; junction bases outside the gene matches: 5. The chain combines TRBV30 with TRBJ1-2; TRBD1 agrees at 10 bases. The material sequenced was PBMCs, taken around atezolizumab (anti-PD-L1) treatment. The clonotype was recovered from a man aged 35-49 years with urothelial cancer. This CDR3 reads CAWSSGTGDGYTF. The DNA of the CDR3 is TGTGCCTGGAGTAGCGGGACAGGGGACGGCTACACCTTC. Supplemented by reference TRBV30 and TRBJ1-2, the full variable domain reads SQTIHQWPATLVQPVGSPLSLECTVEGTSNPNLYWYRQAAGRGLQLLFYSVGIGQISSEVPQNLSASRPQDRQFILSSKKLLLSDSGFYLCAWSSGTGDGYTFGSGTRLTVV.